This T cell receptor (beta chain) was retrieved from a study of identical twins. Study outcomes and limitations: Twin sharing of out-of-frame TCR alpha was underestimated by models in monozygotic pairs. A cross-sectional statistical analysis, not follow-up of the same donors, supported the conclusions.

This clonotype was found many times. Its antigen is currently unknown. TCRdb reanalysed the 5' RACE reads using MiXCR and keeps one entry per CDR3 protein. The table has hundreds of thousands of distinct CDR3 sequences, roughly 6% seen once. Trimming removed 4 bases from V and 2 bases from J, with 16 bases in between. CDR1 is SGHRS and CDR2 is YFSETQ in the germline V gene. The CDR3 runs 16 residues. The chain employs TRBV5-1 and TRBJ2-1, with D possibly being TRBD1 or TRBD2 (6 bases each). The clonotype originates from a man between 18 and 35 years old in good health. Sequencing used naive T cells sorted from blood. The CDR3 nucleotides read TGCGCCAGCAGCCAGGTCGGCGGGACAACCTACAATGAGCAGTTCTTC. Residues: CASSQVGGTTYNEQFF.